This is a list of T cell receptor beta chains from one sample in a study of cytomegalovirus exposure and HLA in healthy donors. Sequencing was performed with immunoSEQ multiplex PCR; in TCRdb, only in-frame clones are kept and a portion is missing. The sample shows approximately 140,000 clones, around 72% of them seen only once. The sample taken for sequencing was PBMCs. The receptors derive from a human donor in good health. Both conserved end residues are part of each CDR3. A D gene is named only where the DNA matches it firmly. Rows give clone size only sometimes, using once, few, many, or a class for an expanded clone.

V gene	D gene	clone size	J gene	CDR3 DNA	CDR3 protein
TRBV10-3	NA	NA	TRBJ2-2	TGTGCCATCAGTCCGGGGATCCCCGGGGAGCTGTTTTTT	CAISPGIPGELFF
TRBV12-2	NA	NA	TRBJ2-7	TGTGCAAGTCGCTCTTCCTACGAGCAGTACTTC	CASRSSYEQYF
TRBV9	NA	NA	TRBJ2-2	TGTGCCAGCAGCGAGAGCCCGACAGCCTCTACCGGGGAGCTGTTTTTT	CASSESPTASTGELFF
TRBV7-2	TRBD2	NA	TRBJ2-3	TGTGCCAGCAGTGACCAACCACTAGCGGGCCCCGATACGCAGTATTTT	CASSDQPLAGPDTQYF
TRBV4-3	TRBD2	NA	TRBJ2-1	TGCGCCAGCAGCCAAACACTAGCGGGAGGCCTCCAGACCTACAATGAGCAGTTCTTC	CASSQTLAGGLQTYNEQFF
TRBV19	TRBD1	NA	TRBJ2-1	TGTGCCAGTAGTATATTACAGGGGAGCAATGAGCAGTTCTTC	CASSILQGSNEQFF
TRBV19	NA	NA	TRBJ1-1	TGTGCCAGTAAGGCCACCTGGAGCGCTGAAGCTTTCTTT	CASKATWSAEAFF
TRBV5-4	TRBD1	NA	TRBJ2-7	TGTGCCAGCAGCTTGGGCGGACAGGGATTTGGAGAGCAGTACTTC	CASSLGGQGFGEQYF
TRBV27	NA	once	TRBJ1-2	TGTGCCAGCAGCCCGAGGGCCAGGGGTGACTATGGCTACACCTTC	CASSPRARGDYGYTF
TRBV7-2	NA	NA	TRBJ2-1	TGTGCCAGCAGCCCTAATTACAATGAGCAGTTCTTC	CASSPNYNEQFF
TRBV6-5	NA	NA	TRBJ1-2	TGTGCCAGCAAACGGACAGCGTATGGCTACACCTTC	CASKRTAYGYTF
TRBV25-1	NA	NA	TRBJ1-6	TGTGCCAGCAGTGAATATATAGGGGCGAGCTCCTATAATTCACCCCTCCACTTT	CASSEYIGASSYNSPLHF
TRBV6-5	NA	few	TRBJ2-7	TGTGCCAGCAGCCCGGACAGTCGGTACGAGCAGTACTTC	CASSPDSRYEQYF
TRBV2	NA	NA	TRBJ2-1	TGTGCCAGCGGCAACAATGAGCAGTTCTTC	CASGNNEQFF
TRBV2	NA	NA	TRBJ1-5	TGTGCCAGCAGGGCTACGGAGCTAGGCAATCAGCCCCAGCATTTT	CASRATELGNQPQHF
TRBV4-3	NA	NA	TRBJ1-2	TGCGCCAGCAGCCAAGCTCCCGGGAACTATGGCTACACCTTC	CASSQAPGNYGYTF
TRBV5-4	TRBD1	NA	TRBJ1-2	TGTGCCAGCAGCTTACAGGGGTGGCCCTATGGCTACACCTTC	CASSLQGWPYGYTF
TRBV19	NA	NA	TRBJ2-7	TGTGCCAGTAGTATAGAGGTAGCGGCCTCCTACGAGCAGTACTTC	CASSIEVAASYEQYF